There are a few counts of the clone carrying this T cell receptor beta chain. Its antigen is still unknown. The record originates from a study of human T cells and chemical hapten exposure. Looking at the study overall: All through the approximately 24-week study, the scalp of each patient received diphenylcyclopropenone doses weekly.

Regarding time point: patch test 1, 2 weeks after DPC sensitization. The treatment here: therapeutic diphenylcyclopropenone sensitization with weekly scalp DPC. The starting material, unfractionated whole blood, was used for total RNA extraction. Study-level points and caveats: Among TCRs, those above 1 in 1000 frequency were unaffected by DPC sensitization. Expanded TCRs showed more large CDR3 clusters than pre-sensitization or healthy control sets.

Attachment of unique molecular identifiers to individual cDNA molecules was performed in the library. TCRdb reanalysed the RACE reads using MiXCR and keeps one entry per CDR3 protein. The sample holds approximately 52,000 distinct CDR3 sequences, roughly 9.6% seen once. Trimming stripped 5 bases from V and 2 bases from J, with 10 bases between. Per the germline V gene, CDR1 is SEHNR and CDR2 is FQNEAQ (reference sequence). This CDR3 spans 13 amino acids. This clonotype was obtained from a woman aged 40 to 55 with alopecia areata. Some clones in this sample may be carry-over from other donors' samples. V gene TRBV7-9 combines with J gene TRBJ2-7; D remains unclear. Material: whole blood, obtained in connection with sensitization to the hapten diphenylcyclopropenone (DPC). The CDR3 loop reads CASSPWPPYEQYF. CDR3 in DNA: TGTGCCAGCAGCCCTTGGCCCCCCTACGAGCAGTACTTC.